This T cell receptor (beta chain) was observed in a study of vaccination and CD4 T cells after COVID-19. Study as a whole: Participants received two doses of either BNT162b2 or mRNA-1273 vaccine. The stimulus for the cells was overlapping spike peptides derived from SARS-CoV-2, HCoV-NL63, HCoV-OC43 and HCoV-229E.

The study sequenced cultured CD4+ T cell DNA using the Oncomine TCR Beta short-read assay. One entry per CDR3 protein results from TCRdb running MiXCR on the PCR reads. The sample includes roughly 19,000 distinct CDR3 sequences, approximately 40% of them seen just once. Time point in this sample: late sampling 161 to 241 days after vaccination in a few convalescent patients. Treatment meaning: approximately nine-day PBMC culture with coronavirus spike peptide pools or control peptides (ViraFEST assay). ViraFEST sequenced TCRs after peptide-pool expansion of antigen-specific T cells. Medium was half-exchanged with fresh IL-2 medium on days 3 and 7. The germline V gene encodes CDR1 DFQATT and CDR2 SNEGSKA (reference sequence). The CDR3 totals 17 residues. Trimming took 2 bases from V and 0 from J, leaving 17 bases between them. With regard to this clonotype: What it binds is unknown.

The source was CD4+ T cells from blood, cultured in vitro, collected about 7 months after SARS-CoV-2 vaccination. The receptor was isolated from a human donor who had recovered from COVID-19. The genes are TRBV20-1 and TRBJ2-1, with unresolved D. CDR3 region: CSARPLPLDTSYNEQFF. The CDR3 DNA sequence: TGCAGTGCTAGACCCCTTCCACTCGACACCTCCTACAATGAGCAGTTCTTC.